This T cell receptor beta chain derives from a study of long-term antiretroviral therapy in people with HIV. This CDR3 spans 17 amino acids. Germline V lookup: CDR1 MNHEY, CDR2 SMNVEV (reference sequence). Note on this clone: The junction shows a germline mismatch at one end, possibly a read error.

This was the immunoSEQ v3.0 assay at survey level. TCRdb's table, derived via immunoSEQ multiplex PCR, lists solely in-frame clones and lacks some. The data contain about 33,000 clones, around three quarters of them singletons. The specimen was unsorted PBMCs, collected 2 years after starting antiretroviral therapy. The TCR was taken from a woman between 50 and 59 years old with HIV. The rearrangement uses TRBV27 and TRBJ1-5, with D possibly matching TRBD1 (6 bases). The CDR3 DNA reads TGTGCCAGCAGTATATCCTCCGGGTGGGGGGCGCGCCAGCCCCAGCATTTT. This sequence encodes CASSISSGWGARQPQHF.